Presented here are 31 T cell receptor beta chains from one specimen sequenced in a study of blood T cells in healthy people across ages. A second PCR of about 7 to 11 cycles used a sample-barcoded 5' primer and a J-beta primer mix. TCRdb independently ran MiXCR on the 5' RACE reads; one entry per CDR3 protein. The data show some 900,000 distinct CDR3 sequences, around 46% seen once. Sequenced sample: blood. The receptors shown here come from a young man in good health.

The V and J genes are TRBV6-2 or TRBV6-3 and TRBJ2-3, with D possibly being TRBD2 (5 bases). V dropped 6 bases and J dropped 2 bases, with 18 bases sitting between them. CDR1 and CDR2 from the germline V gene are MNHEY and SVGEGT. The CDR3 length is 16 residues. The CDR3 region is CASRASPTSNTDTQYF. CDR3 bases: TGTGCCAGCAGAGCTAGCCCTACCTCTAACACAGATACGCAGTATTTT.

This clonotype has more than one count but fewer than ten. The V gene is TRBV4-3, the J gene TRBJ2-3; weak D call: TRBD2 (5 bases). V was cut by 0 bases and J by 3 bases, with 13 bases left in between. This CDR3 is built from 16 residues. Germline CDR1 and CDR2: LGHNA and YSLEER. For the CDR3, the DNA is TGCGCCAGCAGCCAAGATCGAACACTAGGGACAGATACGCAGTATTTT. Residues: CASSQDRTLGTDTQYF.

Written as DNA, the CDR3 is TGCAAGGGGGGGGGGGCTTACAATGAGCAGTACTTC. Protein: CKGGGAYNEQYF. This rearrangement joins TRBV29-1 to TRBJ2-1; a possible D gene is TRBD2 (7 bases). TRBJ2-7 explains the end of the DNA better; the J call may be wrong. Germline CDR1 reads SQVTM; CDR2 reads ANQGSEA. This CDR3 is 12 amino acids long.

The genes are TRBV5-1 and TRBJ2-7; 7 bases fit TRBD1. Judging by the DNA end, TRBJ2-5 fits better; the J call may be wrong. This CDR3 spans 14 amino acids. Per the germline V gene, CDR1 is SGHRS and CDR2 is YFSETQ. The CDR3 DNA follows: TGCGCCAGCCGCCGGGACAGAGGTTTGGAGACCCAGTACTTC. This encodes CASRRDRGLETQYF.

V and J are TRBV7-9 and TRBJ1-4, with TRBD1 identical over 9 bases. The length of the CDR3 is 18 residues. Looked up from germline, CDR1 is SEHNR and CDR2 is FQNEAQ (reference sequence). V was clipped by 5 bases and J by 0 bases; unmatched bases: 10. The CDR3 loop is CASSPRKRDRATNEKLFF. DNA of the CDR3: TGTGCCAGCAGCCCCCGGAAGCGGGACAGGGCAACTAATGAAAAACTGTTTTTT.

The rearrangement joins TRBV12-3 or TRBV12-4 to TRBJ2-1; 8 positions agree with TRBD2. Trimming at V came to 7 bases and at J to 8 bases, leaving 7 bases not matched to a gene. The CDR3 consists of 13 residues. The CDR3 DNA reads as TGTGCCAGCACGGCGGGGGGCCGACATGAGCAGTTCTTC. Protein: CASTAGGRHEQFF.

A few counts support this clonotype. This chain connects TRBV7-9 to TRBJ2-4, with D perhaps TRBD1 (6 bases). CDR3 length equals 18 residues. Germline loops: CDR1 SEHNR, CDR2 FQNEAQ (reference sequence). V was trimmed by 4 bases and J by 0 bases, leaving 19 bases between them. The CDR3, as DNA: TGTGCCAGCAGCTCCGGACAGAGCGTCCTTTTAGCCAAAAACATTCAGTACTTC. Translating gives CASSSGQSVLLAKNIQYF.

The chain has TRBV5-1 and TRBJ1-5, with a tentative D call TRBD1 (6 bases). The ends were cut back, 0 bases at V and 4 bases at J, with 14 bases in the middle. The CDR3 extends over 16 amino acids. CDR1 and CDR2 from the germline V gene are SGHRS and YFSETQ. DNA for the CDR3: TGCGCCAGCAGCTTGGGCGAAGGGGGTCGAAATCAGCCCCAGCATTTT. It yields the protein CASSLGEGGRNQPQHF.

The V call is TRBV11-1, the J call TRBJ2-3; D might be TRBD2 (5 bases). The CDR3 has 16 amino acids. The germline V gene encodes CDR1 SGHAT and CDR2 FQDESV (reference sequence). Deletions cut 5 bases from V and 3 bases from J, with 18 bases between. This CDR3 is CASSAQIPRGTDTQYF. DNA of the CDR3: TGTGCCAGCAGCGCCCAGATACCCCGAGGGACAGATACGCAGTATTTT.

The chain couples TRBV10-3 to TRBJ1-2; 7 bases line up with TRBD1. The CDR3 has 13 amino acids. The germline CDR1 and CDR2 sequences are ENHRY and SYGVKD. Unmatched junction bases numbered 6, after V lost 4 bases and J lost 7 bases. CDR3: CAISGQGERGYTF. The DNA for the CDR3 is TGTGCCATCAGTGGACAGGGTGAACGTGGCTACACCTTC.

The gene calls are TRBV2 and TRBJ1-3; possibly TRBD1 for D (5 bases). This CDR3 contains 13 residues. V dropped 7 bases and J dropped 4 bases, with 11 bases sitting between them. The germline gives CDR1 SNHLY, CDR2 FYNNEI. The CDR3 sequence: CASNEGYGNTIYF. In DNA, the CDR3 is TGTGCCAGCAACGAGGGGTACGGAAACACCATATATTTT.

This chain uses TRBV27 with TRBJ2-5; 7 bases map to TRBD2. This CDR3 contains 15 residues. Trimming took 6 bases from V and 2 from J; bases not matched to a gene: 9. Per germline, CDR1 MNHEY and CDR2 SMNVEV (reference sequence). Here the CDR3 reads CASRSGGTIQETQYF. The CDR3 DNA sequence: TGTGCCAGCAGATCCGGGGGGACGATTCAAGAGACCCAGTACTTC.

Written as DNA, the CDR3 is TGTGCCACCAGTGAATCTGGGGTTGGAGAGACCCAGTACTTC. This translates into CATSESGVGETQYF. The chain uses TRBV24-1 and TRBJ2-7; D remains ambiguous. Matching the DNA end better, TRBJ2-5 makes the J call doubtful. The length of the CDR3 is 14 residues. Germline lookup yields CDR1 KGHDR and CDR2 SFDVKD.

Notes on this clonotype: A clone one base away is much larger, so this may be a read error. The chain has TRBV7-8 and TRBJ1-2, with D tentatively TRBD1 (5 bases). CDR3 length: 16 amino acids. Trimming cost V 2 bases and J 7 bases, with 20 bases left between them. The germline V gene encodes CDR1 SGHVS and CDR2 FQNEAQ. The CDR3 DNA reads TGTGCCAGCAGCTTAATCGGGGCCACAGGAATACTTGGCTACACCTTC. Translation gives CASSLIGATGILGYTF.

The chain combines TRBV28 with TRBJ2-3; no reliable D call. Germline loops: CDR1 MDHEN, CDR2 SYDVKM. The CDR3 length is 15 residues. The ends were cut back, 4 bases at V and 2 bases at J, with 13 bases in the middle. The CDR3, as DNA: TGTGCCAGCAGTTCCCCTCCGCAACTCACAGATACGCAGTATTTT. It translates to CASSSPPQLTDTQYF. Full variable domain (remainder filled in from reference TRBV28 and TRBJ2-3): DVKVTQSSRYLVKRTGEKVFLECVQDMDHENMFWYRQDPGLGLRLIYFSYDVKMKEKGDIPEGYSVSREKKERFSLILESASTNQTSMYLCASSSPPQLTDTQYFGPGTRLTVL.

The rearrangement uses TRBV29-1 and TRBJ2-2; TRBD1 is a possible D gene (6 bases). The CDR3 loop spans 15 amino acids. V dropped 4 bases and J dropped 1 base, with 13 bases sitting between them. Germline-derived CDR1 and CDR2 are SQVTM and ANQGSEA. The CDR3 DNA follows: TGCAGCGTTGTAAAGGGGGTAAAGAACACCGGGGAGCTGTTTTTT. It translates to CSVVKGVKNTGELFF.

This chain connects TRBV6-5 to TRBJ2-7, with a tentative D call TRBD1 (6 bases). Germline V gives CDR1 MNHEY, CDR2 SVGAGI. V lost 6 bases to trimming and J lost 3 bases, with 12 bases between them. The CDR3 is 13 residues long. The CDR3 loop is CASSNRVFYEQYF. The CDR3 nucleotides read TGTGCCAGCAGCAACAGGGTGTTCTACGAGCAGTACTTC.

The V and J genes are TRBV2 and TRBJ2-1, with D possibly matching TRBD1 (6 bases). CDR1 SNHLY and CDR2 FYNNEI come from the germline V gene. V was cut by 4 bases and J by 2 bases, with 18 bases left in between. The CDR3 spans 17 residues. The CDR3 sequence is CASSGAPGESTYNEQFF. The CDR3 DNA follows: TGTGCCAGCAGTGGCGCTCCAGGGGAGAGCACCTACAATGAGCAGTTCTTC.

V usage is TRBV3-1 and J usage is TRBJ2-1, with D perhaps TRBD1 or TRBD2 (5 bases each). CDR1 and CDR2 (germline): LGHDT, YNNKEL (reference sequence). V shed 4 bases and J shed 8 bases, with 21 bases lying between them. The CDR3 sequence is 16 residues long. In DNA form, the CDR3 reads TGTGCCAGCAGCCCGGTGGGGACCCACCTACAATATGAGCAGTTCTTC. Its translation: CASSPVGTHLQYEQFF.

The chain couples TRBV29-1 to TRBJ2-2; 8 bases align to TRBD2. The length of the CDR3 is 15 residues. J gave up 5 bases and V 0 bases, and 5 bases lay outside the gene matches. The germline gives CDR1 SQVTM, CDR2 ANQGSEA. The CDR3 region is CSVEERGGQTGELFF. In nucleotides, the CDR3 is TGCAGCGTTGAAGAACGGGGGGGCCAAACCGGGGAGCTGTTTTTT.

This rearrangement joins TRBV10-3 to TRBJ2-5; no clear D gene. Germline values: CDR1 ENHRY, CDR2 SYGVKD. The CDR3 consists of 15 residues. V lost 0 bases and J 5 bases, leaving 13 bases between the germline ends. CDR3 DNA sequence: TGTGCCATCAGTGAGTCGAGGAATTTTTGGGAGACCCAGTACTTC. This sequence encodes CAISESRNFWETQYF.

The chain couples TRBV18 to TRBJ1-1; 7 bases match TRBD1. Germline lookup yields CDR1 KGHSH and CDR2 LQKENI. With 2 bases clipped from V and 4 bases from J, the junction kept 7 bases outside the gene matches. This CDR3 has 15 amino acids. CDR3 sequence (DNA): TGTGCCAGCTCACCAGGGACGGAGGGGGCCACTGAAGCTTTCTTT. It is translated as CASSPGTEGATEAFF.

The chain uses TRBV7-2 and TRBJ2-2, with D possibly TRBD2 on 5 matching bases. CDR3 size: 14 residues. Germline V gene data show CDR1 as SGHTA and CDR2 as FQGNSA. The V and J ends lost 6 bases and 3 bases respectively, with 11 bases between them. CDR3: CASRGDSDTGELFF. Written as DNA, the CDR3 is TGTGCCAGCAGGGGAGACTCTGACACCGGGGAGCTGTTTTTT.

This clonotype occurred a few times. A much larger clonotype is one base distant, so this may be a read error. The chain combines TRBV4-1 with TRBJ2-7, with no clear D. Germline CDR1 MGHRA, CDR2 YSYEKL. V lost 0 bases to trimming and J lost 3 bases, with 6 bases between them. CDR3 length equals 13 residues. The CDR3 DNA reads as TGCGCCAGCAGCCAAGATCCGTACTACGAGCAGTACTTC. It specifies CASSQDPYYEQYF.

This clonotype was seen more than once but under ten times. J is TRBJ2-5 and V is TRBV12-3 or TRBV12-4, with D perhaps matching TRBD1 or TRBD2 (6 bases each). The length of the CDR3 is 15 residues. V lost 7 bases to trimming and J lost 4 bases, with 19 bases between them. The CDR3 sequence: CASTPGGHSGETQYF. The CDR3 bases are TGTGCCAGCACCCCCGGGGGCCATTCTGGAGAGACCCAGTACTTC.

The V and J genes are TRBV5-1 and TRBJ2-3; 12 bases match TRBD1. The trim removed 2 bases at V and 3 bases at J, leaving 7 bases unmatched. The CDR3 runs 17 residues. Germline-derived CDR1 and CDR2 are SGHRS and YFSETQ. The CDR3 DNA reads as TGCGCCAGCAGCTTTGACCCGGGACAGGGGGCAACAGATACGCAGTATTTT. It yields the protein CASSFDPGQGATDTQYF.

Remarks on this clonotype: A junction end diverges from the germline sequence, so it may reflect a read error. The chain has TRBV29-1 and TRBJ2-7; no firm D call. The better agreement between TRBJ2-5 and the DNA end casts doubt on the J call. The CDR3 consists of 11 residues. Germline CDR1 and CDR2: SQVTM and ANQGSEA. The CDR3 sequence is CSVEAYETQYF. DNA for the CDR3: TGCAGCGTCGAAGCATACGAGACCCAGTACTTC.

The rearrangement joins TRBV28 to TRBJ1-2; TRBD1 matches 9 bases. The V segment lost 5 bases and the J segment 7 bases; nucleotides outside the gene matches: 8. This CDR3 has 14 residues. Germline assignment: CDR1 MDHEN and CDR2 SYDVKM. The CDR3 sequence: CASSVGGQGGGYTF. As DNA, the CDR3 is TGTGCCAGCAGTGTAGGGGGACAGGGAGGTGGCTACACCTTC.

The chain has TRBV5-1 and TRBJ2-7; 10 bases are shared with TRBD1. Per the germline V gene, CDR1 is SGHRS and CDR2 is YFSETQ. The CDR3 is 15 amino acids. With 6 bases clipped from V and 3 bases from J, the junction kept 9 bases outside the gene matches. This CDR3 reads CASKLQGTGVYEQYF. The CDR3 nucleotides read TGCGCCAGCAAGCTTCAAGGGACAGGGGTCTACGAGCAGTACTTC.

V is TRBV12-3 or TRBV12-4 and J is TRBJ1-2; D is unresolved. The ends were cut back, 1 base at V and 4 bases at J, with 10 bases in the middle. CDR3 length: 14 amino acids. The CDR3 sequence is CASSLGERGYGYTF. The CDR3 nucleotides read TGTGCCAGCAGTTTAGGGGAGAGAGGCTATGGCTACACCTTC.

The chain combines TRBV7-2 with TRBJ2-1; TRBD1 aligns across 7 bases. This CDR3 region has 15 residues. J gave up 7 bases and V 5 bases, and 11 bases lay outside the gene matches. Germline V lookup: CDR1 SGHTA, CDR2 FQGNSA. The CDR3 spells CASSTNRQGLNEQFF. CDR3 nucleotides: TGTGCCAGCAGCACAAATCGACAGGGCCTTAATGAGCAGTTCTTC.